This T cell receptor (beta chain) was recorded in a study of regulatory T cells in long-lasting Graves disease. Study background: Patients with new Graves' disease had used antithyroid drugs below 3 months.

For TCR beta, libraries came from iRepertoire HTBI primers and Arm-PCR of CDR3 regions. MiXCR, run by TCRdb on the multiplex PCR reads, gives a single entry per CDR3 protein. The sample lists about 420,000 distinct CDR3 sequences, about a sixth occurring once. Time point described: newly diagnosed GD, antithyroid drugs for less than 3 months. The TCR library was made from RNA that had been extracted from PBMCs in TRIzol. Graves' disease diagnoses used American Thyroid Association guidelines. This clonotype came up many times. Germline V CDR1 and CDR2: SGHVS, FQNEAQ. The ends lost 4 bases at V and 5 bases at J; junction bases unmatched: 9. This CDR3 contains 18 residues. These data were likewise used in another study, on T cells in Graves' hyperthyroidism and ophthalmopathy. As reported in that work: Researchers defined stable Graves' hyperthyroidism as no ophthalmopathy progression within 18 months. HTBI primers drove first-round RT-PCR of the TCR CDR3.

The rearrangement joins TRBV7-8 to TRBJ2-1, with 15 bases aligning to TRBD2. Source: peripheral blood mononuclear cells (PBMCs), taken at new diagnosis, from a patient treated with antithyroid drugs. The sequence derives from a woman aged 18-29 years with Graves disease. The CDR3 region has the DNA TGTGCCAGCAGCTCGGGACTAGCGGGAGGACGTCGTCACAATGAGCAGTTCTTC. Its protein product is CASSSGLAGGRRHNEQFF.